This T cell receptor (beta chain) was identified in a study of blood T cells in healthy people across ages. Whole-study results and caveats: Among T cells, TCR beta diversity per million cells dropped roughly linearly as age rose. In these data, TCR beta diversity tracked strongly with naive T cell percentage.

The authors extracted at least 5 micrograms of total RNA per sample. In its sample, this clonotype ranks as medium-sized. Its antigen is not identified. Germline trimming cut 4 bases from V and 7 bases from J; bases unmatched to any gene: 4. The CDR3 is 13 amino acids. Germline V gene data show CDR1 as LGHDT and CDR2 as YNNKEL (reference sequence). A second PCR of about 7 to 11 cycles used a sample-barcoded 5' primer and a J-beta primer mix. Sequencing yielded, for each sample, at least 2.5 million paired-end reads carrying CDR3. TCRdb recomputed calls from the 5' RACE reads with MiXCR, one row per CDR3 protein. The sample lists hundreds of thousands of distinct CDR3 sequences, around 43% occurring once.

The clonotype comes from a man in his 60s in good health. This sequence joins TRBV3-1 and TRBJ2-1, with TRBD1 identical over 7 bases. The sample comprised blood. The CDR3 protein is CASSRDRVNEQFF. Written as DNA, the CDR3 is TGTGCCAGCAGCCGAGACAGGGTTAATGAGCAGTTCTTC.